This T cell receptor (beta chain) was captured in a study of long-term antiretroviral therapy in people with HIV. V was shortened by 0 bases and J by 8 bases, with 10 bases between the two germline ends. The germline V gene encodes CDR1 MNHEY and CDR2 SVGAGI. The CDR3 runs to 13 residues. At the survey level, the v3.0 immunoSEQ assay was run. A per-sample goal of about 40,000-50,000 T-cell genomes was targeted by sequencing. Sequencing was performed with immunoSEQ multiplex PCR; in TCRdb, only in-frame clones are kept and a portion is missing. The sample records about 24,000 clones, 95% being singletons. General study results and limits: Even long-term ART left TRB diversity below transplant donor controls, despite gains. Repertoires with HIV possessed tighter CDR3 length spans than those of controls.

On this clone: Its antigen is undetermined.

This receptor was taken from a woman between 50 and 59 years old with HIV. The genes are TRBV6-5 and TRBJ1-2; possibly TRBD1 for D (6 bases). The sample in question was unsorted PBMCs, obtained around 5 years after starting antiretroviral therapy. CDR3 in DNA: TGTGCCAGCAGTTACTCGGGGGCAGGAGGCTACACCTTC. Protein product: CASSYSGAGGYTF.